The source of this TCR beta chain is a study of blood T cell repertoires in COVID-19. Across the whole study: The cDNA or gDNA used as material had been derived from T cells, B-cell-depleted T cells, or PBMCs.

The V gene's germline CDR1 is SEHNR and CDR2 FQNEAQ (reference sequence). This CDR3 is built from 15 residues. Unmatched junction bases numbered 0, after V lost 3 bases and J lost 0 bases. Per the original methods: Reference gene primer amplification in the assay estimated nucleated cell counts. Measured with immunoSEQ multiplex PCR; TCRdb has only the in-frame clones, and not every one. The V and J calls and clone size come from that table; D and trimming were worked out from the DNA. Of a few hundred thousand clones listed, roughly 89% are singletons. Sequencing was done on a sample of peripheral blood. This chain connects TRBV7-9 to TRBJ2-1; 9 positions match TRBD2. The TCR sequence derives from a man aged 25-40 years who had recovered from COVID-19. CDR3 loop: CASSFSGSSYNEQFF. The CDR3 DNA reads TGTGCCAGCAGCTTTAGCGGGAGCTCCTACAATGAGCAGTTCTTC.